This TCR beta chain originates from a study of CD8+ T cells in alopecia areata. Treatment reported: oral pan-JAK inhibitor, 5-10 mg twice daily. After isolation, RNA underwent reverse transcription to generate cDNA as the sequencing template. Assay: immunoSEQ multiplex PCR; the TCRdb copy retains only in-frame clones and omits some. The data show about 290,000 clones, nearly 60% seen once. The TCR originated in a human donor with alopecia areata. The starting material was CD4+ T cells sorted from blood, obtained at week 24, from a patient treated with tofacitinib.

CDR3 nucleotide sequence: TGTGCCAGCAGTTACTACGGTAATCAGCCCCAGCATTTT. Protein product: CASSYYGNQPQHF. The chain combines TRBV6-6 with TRBJ1-5; no firm D call. Germline V CDR1 and CDR2: MNHNY, SVGAGI (reference sequence). CDR3 length: 13 residues. Trimming took 1 base from V and 4 from J, leaving 5 bases between them.